The TCR beta chain under discussion was sequenced for a study of blood T cells in healthy people across ages. Study results and caveats: Researchers said unsorted PBMCs prevented a conclusive naive versus antigen-experienced comparison.

In the case of this clonotype: Its antigen is not known.

Sample-barcoded 5' priming and a J-beta primer mix drove a second PCR of roughly 7 to 11 cycles. TCRdb reprocessed the 5' RACE reads with MiXCR, giving one entry per CDR3 protein. The table includes hundreds of thousands of distinct CDR3 sequences, roughly 25% detected once. CDR1 KGHSH and CDR2 LQKENI come from the germline V gene. Trimming removed 6 bases from V and 5 bases from J; junction bases left unmatched: 6. This CDR3 contains 13 residues. Another study also made use of these data, one on T cells of mothers and their children. From that report: A few healthy Caucasian mothers gave samples, and so did their six children. Sequencing returned over 10 million TCR beta CDR3 reads per mother and roughly 3 million per child.

The clonotype originates from a boy aged 10-17 years in good health. The V and J genes are TRBV18 and TRBJ1-2; 7 bases align to TRBD1. The sample comprised blood. CDR3 in DNA: TGTGCCAGCTCCACCGACAGGGAATATGGCTACACCTTC. This gives the protein CASSTDREYGYTF.